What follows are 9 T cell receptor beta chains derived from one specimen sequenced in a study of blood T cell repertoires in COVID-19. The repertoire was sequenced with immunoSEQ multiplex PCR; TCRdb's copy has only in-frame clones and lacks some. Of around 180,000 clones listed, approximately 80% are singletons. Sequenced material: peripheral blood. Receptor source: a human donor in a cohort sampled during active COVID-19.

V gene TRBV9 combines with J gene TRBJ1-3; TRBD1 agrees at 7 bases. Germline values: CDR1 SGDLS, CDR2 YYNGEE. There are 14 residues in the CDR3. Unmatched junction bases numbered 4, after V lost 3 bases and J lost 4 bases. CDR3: CASSGQGSGNTIYF. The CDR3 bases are TGTGCCAGCAGCGGACAGGGTTCCGGAAACACCATATATTTT.

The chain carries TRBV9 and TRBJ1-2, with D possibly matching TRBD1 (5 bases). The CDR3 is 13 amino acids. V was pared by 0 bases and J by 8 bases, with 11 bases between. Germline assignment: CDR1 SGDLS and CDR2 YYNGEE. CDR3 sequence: CASSVGTGGGYTF. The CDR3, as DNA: TGTGCCAGCAGCGTAGGGACCGGGGGGGGCTACACCTTC. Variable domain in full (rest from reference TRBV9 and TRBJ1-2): DSGVTQTPKHLITATGQRVTLRCSPRSGDLSVYWYQQSLDQGLQFLIQYYNGEERAKGNILERFSAQQFPDLHSELNLSSLELGDSALYFCASSVGTGGGYTFGSGTRLTVV.

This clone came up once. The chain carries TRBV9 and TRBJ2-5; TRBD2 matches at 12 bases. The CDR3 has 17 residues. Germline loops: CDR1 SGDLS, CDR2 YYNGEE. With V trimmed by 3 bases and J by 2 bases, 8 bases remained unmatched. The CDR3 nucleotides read TGTGCCAGCAGCGCAGGACTAGCGGGGAGTGGGCAAGAGACCCAGTACTTC. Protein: CASSAGLAGSGQETQYF.

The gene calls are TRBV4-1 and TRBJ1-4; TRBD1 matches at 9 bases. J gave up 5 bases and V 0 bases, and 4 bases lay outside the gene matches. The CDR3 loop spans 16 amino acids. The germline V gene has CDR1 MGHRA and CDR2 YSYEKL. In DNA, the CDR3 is TGCGCCAGCAGCCAAGATGCCGGACAGGGGAATGAAAAACTGTTTTTT. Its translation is CASSQDAGQGNEKLFF.

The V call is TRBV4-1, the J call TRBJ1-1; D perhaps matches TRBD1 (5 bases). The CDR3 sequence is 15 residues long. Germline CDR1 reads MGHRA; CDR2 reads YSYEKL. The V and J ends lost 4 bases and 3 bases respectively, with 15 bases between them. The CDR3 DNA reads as TGCGCCAGCAGCCGAGAGGGGCGTGGGGACACTGAAGCTTTCTTT. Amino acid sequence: CASSREGRGDTEAFF.

This CDR3 is CASSLQGASQPQHF. The DNA of the CDR3 is TGTGCCAGCAGCTTACAGGGGGCTAGTCAGCCCCAGCATTTT. The chain employs TRBV7-8 and TRBJ1-5, with TRBD1 matching 8 bases. The length of the CDR3 is 14 residues. Germline CDR1 and CDR2: SGHVS and FQNEAQ. V was pared by 2 bases and J by 6 bases, with 3 bases of the junction left unmatched.

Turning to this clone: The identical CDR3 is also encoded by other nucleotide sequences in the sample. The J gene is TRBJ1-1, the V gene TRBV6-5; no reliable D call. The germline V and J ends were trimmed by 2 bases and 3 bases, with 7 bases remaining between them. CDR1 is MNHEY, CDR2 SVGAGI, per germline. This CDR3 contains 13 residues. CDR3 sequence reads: CASSYLGDTEAFF. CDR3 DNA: TGTGCCAGCAGTTACCTCGGGGACACTGAAGCTTTCTTT.

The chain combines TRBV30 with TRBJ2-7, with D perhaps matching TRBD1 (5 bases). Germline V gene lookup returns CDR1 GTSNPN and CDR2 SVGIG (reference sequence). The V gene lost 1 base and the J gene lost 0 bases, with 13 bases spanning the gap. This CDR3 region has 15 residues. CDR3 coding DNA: TGTGCCTGGAGTGGACAGATCGCGAGCTCCTACGAGCAGTACTTC. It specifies CAWSGQIASSYEQYF.

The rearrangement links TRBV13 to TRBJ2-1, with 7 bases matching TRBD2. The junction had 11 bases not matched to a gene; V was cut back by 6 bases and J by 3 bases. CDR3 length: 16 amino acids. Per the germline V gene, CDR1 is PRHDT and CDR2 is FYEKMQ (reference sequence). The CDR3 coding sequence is TGTGCCAGCAGTCGCGAGCGGGATACAGTCTACAATGAGCAGTTCTTC. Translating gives CASSRERDTVYNEQFF.